The TCR beta chain described here comes from a study of identical twins. Trimming took 4 bases from V and 3 from J; bases not matched to a gene: 6. In germline, CDR1 is PRHDT, CDR2 FYEKMQ (reference sequence). The CDR3 loop spans 14 amino acids. In its sample, this clonotype was seen a few times. Template switching supplied a universal primer site; unique molecular identifiers were carried on the cDNA. From the 5' RACE reads, TCRdb called clonotypes with MiXCR, one entry per CDR3 protein. In the table there are 200,000 to 250,000 distinct CDR3 sequences, 6.5% of which are singletons. These same data were also listed under a study on T cells expressing NK-cell markers. That source notes: Whether the expanded NKG2C+ T cell clones recognized HCMV remained unclear.

Sequenced material: CD8+ T cells sorted from blood. This TCR came from a woman between 18 and 29 years old in good health. The rearrangement links TRBV13 to TRBJ2-7, with 7 bases identical to TRBD1. The CDR3 here is CASSSQDRRYEQYF. The CDR3 DNA follows: TGTGCCAGCAGCTCCCAGGACAGGCGCTACGAGCAGTACTTC.